This T cell receptor beta chain is from a study of identifying expanded T cells in peripheral blood. No infections or other immune events were documented during collection. Germline V CDR1 and CDR2: MNHNY, SVGAGI (reference sequence). This CDR3 has 14 amino acids. The V gene lost 5 bases and the J gene lost 0 bases, with 5 bases spanning the gap. Overall study findings and caveats: Technical replicates showed 0.9 to 1.5 changed clones; approximately two weeks about 16.4; four weeks 19. Across healthy donors, higher total template counts meant significantly greater approximately two-week count variance.

TCRdb's table, derived via immunoSEQ multiplex PCR, lists solely in-frame clones and lacks some. The sample records approximately 100,000 clones, about 89% being singletons. As concerns this clone: Its antigen is unidentified.

Sequencing was carried out using blood. This clonotype was sampled from a person aged 18-70 years in good health. This chain links TRBV6-6 with TRBJ1-6; unclear D gene. This chain's CDR3 is CASSGSSYNSPLHF. The DNA of the CDR3 is TGTGCCAGCAGTGGGAGCTCCTATAATTCACCCCTCCACTTT.